The 6 T cell receptor beta chains presented below share a single source sample, sequenced in a study of T cell responses to AZD1222 COVID-19 vaccine. Repertoires were generated with immunoSEQ multiplex PCR, while TCRdb's copy carries only in-frame clones and drops some. The sample includes about 100,000 clones, more than 75% seen only once; the top ten take about 3.5%. Sequenced here: peripheral blood, sampled on day 0 of AZD1222 vaccination. Receptor source: an adult in good health.

This chain connects TRBV6-2 or TRBV6-3 to TRBJ1-5; no clear D. CDR1 and CDR2 from the germline V gene are MNHEY and SVGEGT. The V gene lost 0 bases and the J gene lost 3 bases, with 3 bases spanning the gap. The CDR3 loop spans 13 amino acids. The chain's CDR3 is CASSYSFNQPQHF. The CDR3 DNA reads as TGTGCCAGCAGTTACTCGTTCAATCAGCCCCAGCATTTT.

This clone was found a few times. The chain uses TRBV11-2 and TRBJ1-6; tentatively, D is TRBD1 (5 bases). CDR1 is SGHAT, CDR2 FQNNGV, per germline. V dropped 1 base and J dropped 6 bases, with 7 bases sitting between them. The CDR3 is made up of 14 amino acids. In DNA, the CDR3 is TGTGCCAGCAGCTTAGGGGACGGTAATTCACCCCTCCACTTT. Amino acid sequence: CASSLGDGNSPLHF.

The chain uses TRBV12-2 and TRBJ2-7; the D call TRBD1 from the table was never checked on the DNA. TRBV12-2 is a pseudogene segment. This CDR3 has 11 amino acids. The CDR3, as DNA: TGTGCAAGTCGCCCCAAATACGAGCAGTACTTC. This codes for CASRPKYEQYF.

The chain recombines TRBV11-2 with TRBJ2-7; TRBD2 matches 9 bases. The CDR3 runs 15 residues. The germline gives CDR1 SGHAT, CDR2 FQNNGV. With V trimmed by 8 bases and J by 6 bases, 14 bases remained unmatched. CDR3 coding DNA: TGTGCCAGCTCGCGCGGGGGGGCCCTAGAACCCGAGCAGTACTTC. Protein product: CASSRGGALEPEQYF.

This clone was counted a few times. V is TRBV5-1 and J is TRBJ2-5; 9 bases are shared with TRBD2. Germline V gives CDR1 SGHRS, CDR2 YFSETQ. CDR3 length equals 17 residues. The V gene end was trimmed by 4 bases and the J gene end by 0 bases; junction bases not matched to a gene: 10. The CDR3 spells CASSPNPSGINQETQYF. For the CDR3, the DNA is TGCGCCAGCAGCCCGAATCCTAGCGGGATCAACCAAGAGACCCAGTACTTC.

The chain joins TRBV4-2 to TRBJ1-2; D unresolved. The V and J ends lost 1 base and 8 bases respectively, with 5 bases between them. CDR1 is LGHNA, CDR2 YNFKEQ, per germline. The CDR3 length is 11 residues. In DNA, the CDR3 is TGTGCCAGCAGCCAAGTAGGCGGCTACACCTTC. This sequence encodes CASSQVGGYTF.